The present T cell receptor beta chain was sequenced within a study of blood T cell repertoires in COVID-19. Study processing details: Estimated nucleated cell counts came from reference gene primer amplification. Repertoires were generated with immunoSEQ multiplex PCR, while TCRdb's copy carries only in-frame clones and drops some. V and J calls plus clone size are reproduced from that table; the DNA served to infer D and trimming. The sample carries around 280,000 clones, 85% to 90% recorded once. Unmatched junction bases numbered 4, after V lost 6 bases and J lost 4 bases. This CDR3 spans 13 amino acids.

This TCR came from a woman under 40 with COVID-19, enrolled during active disease. Sequenced: peripheral blood. This sequence joins TRBV12-3 or TRBV12-4 and TRBJ1-2, with 8 positions matching TRBD1. In DNA, the CDR3 is TGTGCCAGCAGGGGACAGGCTCCCTATGGCTACACCTTC. Amino acids: CASRGQAPYGYTF.